These 17 T cell receptor beta chains were all obtained from the same sample, sequenced in a study of T cell repertoires in cytomegalovirus infection. Antigens for these TCRs are unknown. TCRdb processed the reads anew with MiXCR; each CDR3 protein has one entry. Of nearly 700,000 distinct CDR3 sequences in the sample, roughly a third were seen once. Sequenced here: cultured PBMCs, sampled from culture after CMV antigen stimulation. The receptors stem from a human donor in good health (CMV status not recorded). Some clones in this sample may be carry-over from other donors' samples.

This chain connects TRBV3-1 to TRBJ2-4, with D unclear. There are 13 residues in the CDR3. Germline values: CDR1 LGHDT, CDR2 YNNKEL (reference sequence). Trimming cost V 3 bases and J 3 bases, with 6 bases left between them. CDR3 nucleotides: TGTGCCAGCAGCCAGGCTGACAAAAACATTCAGTACTTC. It encodes CASSQADKNIQYF.

This clonotype showed up many times. The V gene is TRBV7-2, the J gene TRBJ2-1, with 8 bases identical to TRBD1. The germline V gene has CDR1 SGHTA and CDR2 FQGNSA. There are 14 residues in the CDR3. V trimming: 6 bases; J trimming: 1 base; junction bases outside the gene matches: 2. Here the CDR3 reads CASSNRGSYNEQFF. The DNA for the CDR3 is TGTGCCAGCAGTAACAGGGGGTCCTACAATGAGCAGTTCTTC. Using reference TRBV7-2 and TRBJ2-1 for the parts outside the CDR3, the full variable domain is GAGVSQSPSNKVTEKGKDVELRCDPISGHTALYWYRQSLGQGLEFLIYFQGNSAPDKSGLPSDRFSAERTGGSVSTLTIQRTQQEDSAVYLCASSNRGSYNEQFFGPGTRLTVL.

The chain joins TRBV4-1 to TRBJ2-7, with D possibly called TRBD1 or TRBD2 (5 bases each). Germline assignment: CDR1 MGHRA and CDR2 YSYEKL. The CDR3 has 16 residues. V lost 3 bases and J lost 2, with 17 bases in between. In DNA, the CDR3 is TGCGCCAGCAGCCAGTCTCAGGGCATGGGAGCCTACGAGCAGTACTTC. It yields the protein CASSQSQGMGAYEQYF.

This chain uses TRBV5-1 with TRBJ2-1; D is unresolved. The CDR3 consists of 15 residues. CDR1 SGHRS and CDR2 YFSETQ come from the germline V gene. V was pared by 1 base and J by 0 bases, with 8 bases between. CDR3 residues: CASSLTASSYNEQFF. In DNA form, the CDR3 reads TGCGCCAGCAGCTTGACAGCGAGCTCCTACAATGAGCAGTTCTTC.

This chain uses TRBV19 with TRBJ1-1; tentative D call: TRBD1 (5 bases). V dropped 10 bases and J dropped 5 bases, with 20 bases sitting between them. CDR1 is LNHDA and CDR2 is SQIVND in the germline V gene (reference sequence). The CDR3 is 14 amino acids. Written as DNA, the CDR3 is TGTGCCACCTCGGACGCCCCCAGGGAGACTGAAGCTTTCTTT. As protein: CATSDAPRETEAFF.

The V gene is TRBV20-1, the J gene TRBJ2-1; TRBD2 aligns across 12 bases. This CDR3 region has 17 residues. With V trimmed by 1 base and J by 5 bases, 9 bases remained unmatched. Germline V gene lookup returns CDR1 DFQATT and CDR2 SNEGSKA (reference sequence). This CDR3 is CSARGPGLAGTNNEQFF. The CDR3 coding sequence is TGCAGTGCTAGAGGCCCTGGACTAGCGGGAACCAACAATGAGCAGTTCTTC.

This chain joins TRBV2 and TRBJ2-1; D is perhaps TRBD1 or TRBD2 (6 bases each). V lost 6 bases to trimming and J lost 4 bases, with 13 bases between them. This CDR3 has 14 amino acids. Germline V gene sequence: CDR1 SNHLY, CDR2 FYNNEI. The CDR3 region is CASRPRGAYNEQFF. CDR3 bases: TGTGCCAGCAGGCCTAGGGGGGCGTACAATGAGCAGTTCTTC.

This clonotype was detected ten times or more. The chain links TRBV7-8 to TRBJ2-1; D is possibly TRBD2 (6 bases). Trimming removed 4 bases from V and 5 bases from J, with 12 bases in between. The CDR3 is made up of 14 amino acids. Germline lookup yields CDR1 SGHVS and CDR2 FQNEAQ. The CDR3 reads CASSSILAHNEQFF. In nucleotides, the CDR3 is TGTGCCAGCAGCTCGATTCTAGCGCACAATGAGCAGTTCTTC.

This clonotype was recorded many times. CDR3 protein: CASSLAGTDNQPQHF. The CDR3 nucleotides are TGTGCCAGCAGCCTGGCCGGGACCGATAATCAGCCCCAGCATTTT. The rearrangement joins TRBV7-8 to TRBJ1-5, with a tentative D call TRBD1 (5 bases). In germline, CDR1 is SGHVS, CDR2 FQNEAQ. CDR3 size: 15 residues. Deletions cut 5 bases from V and 4 bases from J, with 15 bases between. Based on the CDR3 plus reference TRBV7-8 and TRBJ1-5, the full variable domain is GAGVSQSPRYKVAKRGQDVALRCDPISGHVSLFWYQQALGQGPEFLTYFQNEAQLDKSGLPSDRFFAERPEGSVSTLKIQRTQQEDSAVYLCASSLAGTDNQPQHFGDGTRLSIL.

This clonotype was observed at least ten times. This chain links TRBV4-1 with TRBJ2-5, with D perhaps matching TRBD2 (6 bases). Per the germline V gene, CDR1 is MGHRA and CDR2 is YSYEKL. Trimming shortened V by 4 bases and J by 1 base, and 13 bases separated the two germline ends. The CDR3 runs 15 residues. In DNA, the CDR3 is TGCGCCAGCAGCCGCTCCGGGACTTCCCAAGAGACCCAGTACTTC. Its translation: CASSRSGTSQETQYF.

V and J are TRBV29-1 and TRBJ2-1; D remains unclear. CDR1 SQVTM and CDR2 ANQGSEA come from the germline V gene. This CDR3 contains 14 residues. The V gene lost 0 bases and the J gene lost 5 bases, with 11 bases spanning the gap. This CDR3 is CSVEDRLGNNEQFF. As DNA, the CDR3 is TGCAGCGTTGAAGACCGGCTAGGTAACAATGAGCAGTTCTTC.

The genes are TRBV19 and TRBJ1-2; D not resolved. The V end was cut by 4 bases, the J end by 4 bases, with 19 bases between. Germline V gene lookup returns CDR1 LNHDA and CDR2 SQIVND (reference sequence). This CDR3 spans 16 amino acids. In DNA, the CDR3 is TGTGCCAGTAGTACCCCCGACCCACTTTCCCTCTATGGCTACACCTTC. Translated: CASSTPDPLSLYGYTF.

This clonotype was seen a few times. J is TRBJ2-3 and V is TRBV12-3 or TRBV12-4; the D gene could be TRBD1 or TRBD2 (5 bases each). The CDR3 has 15 residues. Trimming cost V 4 bases and J 1 base, with 12 bases left between them. This CDR3 is CASSSQVGRTDTQYF. The CDR3 bases are TGTGCCAGCAGTTCCCAGGTGGGACGCACAGATACGCAGTATTTT.

The table lists this clonotype with a few counts. The chain combines TRBV11-2 with TRBJ2-3, with a weak D call TRBD2 (6 bases). The germline V gene encodes CDR1 SGHAT and CDR2 FQNNGV. Trimming stripped 0 bases from V and 4 bases from J, with 11 bases between. The CDR3 length is 15 residues. The CDR3 DNA reads TGTGCCAGCAGCTTAGAGGTTCCGGGGGCAGATACGCAGTATTTT. It is translated as CASSLEVPGADTQYF.

This clonotype was observed once. The chain employs TRBV9 and TRBJ2-3; 12 bases line up with TRBD2. This CDR3 contains 14 residues. The germline CDR1 and CDR2 sequences are SGDLS and YYNGEE. The trim removed 2 bases at V and 6 bases at J, leaving 1 base unmatched. This CDR3 reads CASSVTSGSDTQYF. The DNA of the CDR3 is TGTGCCAGCAGCGTGACTAGCGGGAGCGATACGCAGTATTTT.

This sequence joins TRBV19 and TRBJ2-7, with 11 bases matching TRBD2. Germline CDR1 reads LNHDA; CDR2 reads SQIVND (reference sequence). This CDR3 region has 14 residues. V shed 10 bases and J 1 base; nucleotides not matched to a gene: 6. The CDR3 sequence is CATATSGGSYEQYF. The CDR3, as DNA: TGTGCCACCGCTACTAGCGGGGGTTCCTACGAGCAGTACTTC.

The chain recombines TRBV20-1 with TRBJ1-6; 7 bases match TRBD1. Germline trimming cut 0 bases from V and 7 bases from J; bases unmatched to any gene: 3. Per the germline V gene, CDR1 is DFQATT and CDR2 is SNEGSKA (reference sequence). This CDR3 has 14 residues. The CDR3, as DNA: TGCAGTGCTAGAGATCGCAGGGGGAATTCACCCCTCCACTTT. The encoded protein is CSARDRRGNSPLHF.